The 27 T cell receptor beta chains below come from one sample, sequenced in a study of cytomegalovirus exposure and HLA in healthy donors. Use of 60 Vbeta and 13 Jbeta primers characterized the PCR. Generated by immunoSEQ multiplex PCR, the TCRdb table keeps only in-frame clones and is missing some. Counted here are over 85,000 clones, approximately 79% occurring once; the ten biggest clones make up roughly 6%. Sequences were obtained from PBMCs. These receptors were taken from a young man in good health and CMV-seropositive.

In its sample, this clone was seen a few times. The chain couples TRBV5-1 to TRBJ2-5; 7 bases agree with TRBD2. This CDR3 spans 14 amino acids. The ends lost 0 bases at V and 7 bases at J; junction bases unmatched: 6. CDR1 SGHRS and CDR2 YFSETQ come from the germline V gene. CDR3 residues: CASSLEAREGTQYF. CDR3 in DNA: TGCGCCAGCAGCTTGGAGGCCAGGGAGGGGACCCAGTACTTC.

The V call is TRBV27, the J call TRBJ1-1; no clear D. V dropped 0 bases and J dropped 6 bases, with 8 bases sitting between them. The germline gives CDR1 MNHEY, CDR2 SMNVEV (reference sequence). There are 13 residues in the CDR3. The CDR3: CASSLSGVPEAFF. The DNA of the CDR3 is TGTGCCAGCAGTTTATCGGGAGTCCCTGAAGCTTTCTTT.

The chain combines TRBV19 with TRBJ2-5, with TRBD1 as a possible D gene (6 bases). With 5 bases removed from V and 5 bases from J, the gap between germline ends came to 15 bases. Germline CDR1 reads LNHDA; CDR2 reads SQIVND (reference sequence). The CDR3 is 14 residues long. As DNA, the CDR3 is TGTGCCAGTAGTCCTCAGGGGCTTACGGAGACCCAGTACTTC. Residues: CASSPQGLTETQYF.

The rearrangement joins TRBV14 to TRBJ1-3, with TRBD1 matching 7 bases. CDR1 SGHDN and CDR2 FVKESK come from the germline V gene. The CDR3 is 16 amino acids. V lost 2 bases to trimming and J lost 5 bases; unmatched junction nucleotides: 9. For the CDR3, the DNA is TGTGCCAGCAGCCAACCGACAGGGCAACCGAGAAACACCATATATTTT. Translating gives CASSQPTGQPRNTIYF.

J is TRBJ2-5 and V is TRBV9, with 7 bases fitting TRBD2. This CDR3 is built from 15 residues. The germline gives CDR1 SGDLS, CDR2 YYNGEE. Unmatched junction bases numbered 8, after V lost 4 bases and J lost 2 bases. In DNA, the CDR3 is TGTGCCAGCAGCACTTACGTCGGGGGGCAAGAGACCCAGTACTTC. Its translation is CASSTYVGGQETQYF.

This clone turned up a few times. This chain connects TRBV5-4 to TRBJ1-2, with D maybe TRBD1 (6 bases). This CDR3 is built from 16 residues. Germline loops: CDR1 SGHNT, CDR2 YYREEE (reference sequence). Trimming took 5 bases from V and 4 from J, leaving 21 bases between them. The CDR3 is CASRPGSGGRGYGYTF. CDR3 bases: TGTGCCAGCAGGCCGGGGTCGGGGGGGCGAGGCTATGGCTACACCTTC.

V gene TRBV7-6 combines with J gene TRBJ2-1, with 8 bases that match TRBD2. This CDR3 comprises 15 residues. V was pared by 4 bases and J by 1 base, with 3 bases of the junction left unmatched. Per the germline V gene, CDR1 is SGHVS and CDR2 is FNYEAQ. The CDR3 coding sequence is TGTGCCAGCAGCTCCACGGGGGGGTCCTACAATGAGCAGTTCTTC. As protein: CASSSTGGSYNEQFF.

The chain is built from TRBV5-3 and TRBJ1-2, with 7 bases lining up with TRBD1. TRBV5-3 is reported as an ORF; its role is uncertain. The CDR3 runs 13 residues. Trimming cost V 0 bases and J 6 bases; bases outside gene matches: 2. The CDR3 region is CARSLETGNGYTF. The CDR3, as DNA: TGTGCCAGAAGCTTGGAGACAGGGAATGGCTACACCTTC.

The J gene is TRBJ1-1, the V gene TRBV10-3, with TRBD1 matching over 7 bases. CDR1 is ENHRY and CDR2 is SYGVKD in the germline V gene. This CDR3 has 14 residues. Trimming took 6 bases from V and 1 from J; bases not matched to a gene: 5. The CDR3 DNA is TGTGCCATCAGATCCGGGACAGCGAACACTGAAGCTTTCTTT. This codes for CAIRSGTANTEAFF.

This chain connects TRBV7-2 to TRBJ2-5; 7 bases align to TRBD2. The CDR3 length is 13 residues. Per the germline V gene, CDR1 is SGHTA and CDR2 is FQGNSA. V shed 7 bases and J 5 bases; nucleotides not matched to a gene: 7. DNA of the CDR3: TGTGCCAGCAACCTAGGACTAGAGGAGACCCAGTACTTC. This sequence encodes CASNLGLEETQYF.

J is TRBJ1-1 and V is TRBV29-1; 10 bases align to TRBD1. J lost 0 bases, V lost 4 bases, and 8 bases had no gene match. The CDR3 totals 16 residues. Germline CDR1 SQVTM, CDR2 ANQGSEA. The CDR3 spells CSVVDRGAHMNTEAFF. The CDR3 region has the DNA TGCAGCGTTGTGGACAGGGGGGCGCACATGAACACTGAAGCTTTCTTT. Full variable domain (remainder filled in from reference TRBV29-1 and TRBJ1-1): SAVISQKPSRDICQRGTSLTIQCQVDSQVTMMFWYRQQPGQSLTLIATANQGSEATYESGFVIDKFPISRPNLTFSTLTVSNMSPEDSSIYLCSVVDRGAHMNTEAFFGQGTRLTVV.

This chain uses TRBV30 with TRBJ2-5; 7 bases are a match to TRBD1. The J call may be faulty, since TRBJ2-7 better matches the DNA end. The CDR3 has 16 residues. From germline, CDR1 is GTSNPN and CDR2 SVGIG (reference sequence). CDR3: CAWSSPYRDRGYEQYF. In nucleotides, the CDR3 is TGTGCCTGGAGTTCACCCTACCGGGACAGAGGCTACGAGCAGTACTTC.

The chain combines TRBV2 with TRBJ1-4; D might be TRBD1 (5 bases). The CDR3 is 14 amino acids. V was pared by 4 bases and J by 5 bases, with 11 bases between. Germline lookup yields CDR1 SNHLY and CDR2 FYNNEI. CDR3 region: CASSVEGQNEKLFF. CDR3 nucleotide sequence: TGTGCCAGCAGTGTGGAGGGGCAGAATGAAAAACTGTTTTTT.

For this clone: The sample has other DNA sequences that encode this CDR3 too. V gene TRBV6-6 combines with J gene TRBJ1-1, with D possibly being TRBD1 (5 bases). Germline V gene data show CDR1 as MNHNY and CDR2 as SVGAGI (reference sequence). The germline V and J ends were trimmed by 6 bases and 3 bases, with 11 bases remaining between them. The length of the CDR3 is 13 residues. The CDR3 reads CASSPSRDTEAFF. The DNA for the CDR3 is TGTGCCAGCAGCCCCTCCAGGGACACTGAAGCTTTCTTT.

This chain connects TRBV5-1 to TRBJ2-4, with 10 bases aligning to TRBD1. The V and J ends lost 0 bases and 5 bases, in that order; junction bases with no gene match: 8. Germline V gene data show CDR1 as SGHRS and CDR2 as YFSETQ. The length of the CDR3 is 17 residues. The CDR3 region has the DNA TGCGCCAGCAGCTTGGCCGGTGGGACAGGGGAACAAAACATTCAGTACTTC. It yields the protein CASSLAGGTGEQNIQYF.

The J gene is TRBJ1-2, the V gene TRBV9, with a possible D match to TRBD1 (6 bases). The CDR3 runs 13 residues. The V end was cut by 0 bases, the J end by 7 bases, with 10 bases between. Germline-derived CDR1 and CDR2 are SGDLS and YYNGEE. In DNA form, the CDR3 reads TGTGCCAGCAGCGTAGACGAGGGGGTTGGCTACACCTTC. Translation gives CASSVDEGVGYTF.

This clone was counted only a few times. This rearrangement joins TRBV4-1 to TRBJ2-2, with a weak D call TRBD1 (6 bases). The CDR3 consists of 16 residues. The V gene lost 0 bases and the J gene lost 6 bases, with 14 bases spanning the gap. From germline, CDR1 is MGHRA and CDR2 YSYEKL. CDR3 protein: CASSQENRAIAGELFF. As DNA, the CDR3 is TGCGCCAGCAGCCAAGAAAACAGGGCGATAGCCGGGGAGCTGTTTTTT.

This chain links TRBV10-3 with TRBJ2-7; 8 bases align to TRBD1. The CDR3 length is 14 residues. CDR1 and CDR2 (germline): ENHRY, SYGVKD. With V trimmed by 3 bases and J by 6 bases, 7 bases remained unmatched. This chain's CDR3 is CAISDRTGPSEQYF. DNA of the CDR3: TGTGCCATCAGTGACAGGACAGGGCCAAGCGAGCAGTACTTC.

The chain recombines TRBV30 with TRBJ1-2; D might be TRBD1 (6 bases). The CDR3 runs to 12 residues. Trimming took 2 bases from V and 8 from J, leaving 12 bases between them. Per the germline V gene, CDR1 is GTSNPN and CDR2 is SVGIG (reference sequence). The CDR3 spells CAWSSQGWGYTF. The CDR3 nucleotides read TGTGCCTGGAGTAGTCAGGGGTGGGGCTACACCTTC.

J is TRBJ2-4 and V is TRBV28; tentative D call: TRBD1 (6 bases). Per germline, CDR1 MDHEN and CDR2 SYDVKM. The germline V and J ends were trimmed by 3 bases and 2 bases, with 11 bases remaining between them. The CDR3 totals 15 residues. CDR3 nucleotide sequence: TGTGCCAGCAGTTTCAGGGGCGCAACCAAAAACATTCAGTACTTC. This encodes CASSFRGATKNIQYF. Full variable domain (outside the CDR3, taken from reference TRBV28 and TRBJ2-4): DVKVTQSSRYLVKRTGEKVFLECVQDMDHENMFWYRQDPGLGLRLIYFSYDVKMKEKGDIPEGYSVSREKKERFSLILESASTNQTSMYLCASSFRGATKNIQYFGAGTRLSVL.

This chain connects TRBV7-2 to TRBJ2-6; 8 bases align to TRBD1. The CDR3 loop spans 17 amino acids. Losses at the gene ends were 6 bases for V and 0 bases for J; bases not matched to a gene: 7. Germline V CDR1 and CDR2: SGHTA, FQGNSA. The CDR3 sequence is CASSPQGALSGANVLTF. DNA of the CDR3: TGTGCCAGCAGTCCCCAGGGGGCCCTCTCTGGGGCCAACGTCCTGACTTTC.

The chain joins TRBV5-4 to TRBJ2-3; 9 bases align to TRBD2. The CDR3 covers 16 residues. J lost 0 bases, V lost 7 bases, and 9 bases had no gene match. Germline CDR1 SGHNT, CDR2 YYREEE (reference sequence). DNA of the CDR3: TGTGCCAGCCGGAGGGCCCTAGCGGGGAGCACAGATACGCAGTATTTT. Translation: CASRRALAGSTDTQYF. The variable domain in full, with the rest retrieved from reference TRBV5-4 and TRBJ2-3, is ETGVTQSPTHLIKTRGQQVTLRCSSQSGHNTVSWYQQALGQGPQFIFQYYREEENGRGNFPPRFSGLQFPNYSSELNVNALELDDSALYLCASRRALAGSTDTQYFGPGTRLTVL.

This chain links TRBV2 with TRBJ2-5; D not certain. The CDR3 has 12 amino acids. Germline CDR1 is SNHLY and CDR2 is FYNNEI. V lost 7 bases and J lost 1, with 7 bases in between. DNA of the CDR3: TGTGCCAGCAAATTGGCCCAAGAGACCCAGTACTTC. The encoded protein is CASKLAQETQYF.

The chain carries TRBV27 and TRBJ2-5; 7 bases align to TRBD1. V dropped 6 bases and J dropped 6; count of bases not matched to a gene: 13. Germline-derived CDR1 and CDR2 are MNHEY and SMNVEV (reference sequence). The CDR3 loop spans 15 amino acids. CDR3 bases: TGTGCCAGCAGACCCGACAGGGAAGTTGTAAAGACCCAGTACTTC. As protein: CASRPDREVVKTQYF.

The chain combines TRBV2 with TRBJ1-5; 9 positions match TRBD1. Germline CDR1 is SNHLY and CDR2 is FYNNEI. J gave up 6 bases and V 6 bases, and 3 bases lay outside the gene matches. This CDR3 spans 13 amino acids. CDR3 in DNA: TGTGCCAGCAGAGGGGACAGGGTTCAGCCCCAGCATTTT. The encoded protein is CASRGDRVQPQHF.

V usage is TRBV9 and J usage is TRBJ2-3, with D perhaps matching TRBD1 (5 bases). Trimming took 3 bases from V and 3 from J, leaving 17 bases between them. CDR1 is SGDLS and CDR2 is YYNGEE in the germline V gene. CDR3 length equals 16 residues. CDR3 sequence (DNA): TGTGCCAGCAGCGCGCCGGACAAATTCTTAACAGATACGCAGTATTTT. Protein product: CASSAPDKFLTDTQYF.

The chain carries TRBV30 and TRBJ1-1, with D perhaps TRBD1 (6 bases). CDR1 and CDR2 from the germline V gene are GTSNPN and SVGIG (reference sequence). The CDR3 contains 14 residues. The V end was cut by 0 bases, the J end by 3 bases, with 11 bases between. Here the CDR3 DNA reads TGTGCCTGGAGTGTGGCGCCAGGGGACACTGAAGCTTTCTTT. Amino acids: CAWSVAPGDTEAFF. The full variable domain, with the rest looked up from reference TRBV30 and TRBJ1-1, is SQTIHQWPATLVQPVGSPLSLECTVEGTSNPNLYWYRQAAGRGLQLLFYSVGIGQISSEVPQNLSASRPQDRQFILSSKKLLLSDSGFYLCAWSVAPGDTEAFFGQGTRLTVV.